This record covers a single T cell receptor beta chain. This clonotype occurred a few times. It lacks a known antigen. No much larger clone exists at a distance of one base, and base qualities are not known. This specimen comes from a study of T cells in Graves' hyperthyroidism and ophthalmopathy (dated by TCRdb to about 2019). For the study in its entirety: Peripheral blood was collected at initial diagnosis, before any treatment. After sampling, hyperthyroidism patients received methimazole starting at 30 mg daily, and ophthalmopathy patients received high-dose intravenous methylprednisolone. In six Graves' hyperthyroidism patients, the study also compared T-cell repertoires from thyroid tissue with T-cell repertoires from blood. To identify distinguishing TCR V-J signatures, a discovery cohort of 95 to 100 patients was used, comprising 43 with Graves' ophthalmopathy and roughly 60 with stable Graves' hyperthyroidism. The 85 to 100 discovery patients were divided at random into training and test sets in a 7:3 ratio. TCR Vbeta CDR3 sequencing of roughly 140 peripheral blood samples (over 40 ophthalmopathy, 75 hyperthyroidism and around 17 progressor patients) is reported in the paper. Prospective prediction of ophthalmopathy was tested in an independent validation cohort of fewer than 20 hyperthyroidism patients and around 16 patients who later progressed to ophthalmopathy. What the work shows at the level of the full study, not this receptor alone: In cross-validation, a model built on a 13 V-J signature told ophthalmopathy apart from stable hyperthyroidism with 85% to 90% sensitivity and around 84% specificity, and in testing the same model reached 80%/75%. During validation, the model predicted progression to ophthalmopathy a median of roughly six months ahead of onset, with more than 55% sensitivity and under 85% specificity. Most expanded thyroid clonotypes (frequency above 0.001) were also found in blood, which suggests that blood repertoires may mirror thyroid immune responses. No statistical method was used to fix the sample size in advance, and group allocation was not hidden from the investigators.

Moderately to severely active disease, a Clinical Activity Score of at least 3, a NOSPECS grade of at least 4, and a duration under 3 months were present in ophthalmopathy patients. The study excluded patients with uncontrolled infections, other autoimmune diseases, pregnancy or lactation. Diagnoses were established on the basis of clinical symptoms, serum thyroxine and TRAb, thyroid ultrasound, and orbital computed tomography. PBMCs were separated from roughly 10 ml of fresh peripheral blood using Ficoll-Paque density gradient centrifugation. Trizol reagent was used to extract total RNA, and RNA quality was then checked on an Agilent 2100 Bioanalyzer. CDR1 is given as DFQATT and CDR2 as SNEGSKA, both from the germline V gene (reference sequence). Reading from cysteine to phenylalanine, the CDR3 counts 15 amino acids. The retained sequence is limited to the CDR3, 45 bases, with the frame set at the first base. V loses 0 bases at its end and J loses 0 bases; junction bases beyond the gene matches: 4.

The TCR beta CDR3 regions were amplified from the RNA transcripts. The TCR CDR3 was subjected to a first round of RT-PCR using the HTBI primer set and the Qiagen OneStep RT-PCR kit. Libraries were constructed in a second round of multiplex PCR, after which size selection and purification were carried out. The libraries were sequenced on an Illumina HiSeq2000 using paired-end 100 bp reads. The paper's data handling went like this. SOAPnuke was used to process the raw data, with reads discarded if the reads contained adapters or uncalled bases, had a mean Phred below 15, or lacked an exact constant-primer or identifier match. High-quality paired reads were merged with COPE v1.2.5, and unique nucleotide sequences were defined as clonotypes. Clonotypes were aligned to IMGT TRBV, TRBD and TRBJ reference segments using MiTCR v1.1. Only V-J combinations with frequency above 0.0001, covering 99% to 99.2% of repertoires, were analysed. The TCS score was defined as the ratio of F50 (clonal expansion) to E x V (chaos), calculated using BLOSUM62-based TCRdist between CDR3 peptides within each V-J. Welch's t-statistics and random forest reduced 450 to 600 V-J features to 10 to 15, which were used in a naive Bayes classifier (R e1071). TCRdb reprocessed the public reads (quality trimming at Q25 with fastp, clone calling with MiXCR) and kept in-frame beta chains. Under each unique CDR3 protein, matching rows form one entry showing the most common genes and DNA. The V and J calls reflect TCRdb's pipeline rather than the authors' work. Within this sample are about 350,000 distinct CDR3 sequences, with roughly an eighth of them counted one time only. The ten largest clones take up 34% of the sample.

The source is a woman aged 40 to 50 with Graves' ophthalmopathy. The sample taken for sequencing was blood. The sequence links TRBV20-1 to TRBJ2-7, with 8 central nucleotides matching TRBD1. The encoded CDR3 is CSARDWDRPSYEQYF. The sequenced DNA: TGCAGTGCTAGAGATTGGGACAGGCCCTCCTACGAGCAGTACTTC.